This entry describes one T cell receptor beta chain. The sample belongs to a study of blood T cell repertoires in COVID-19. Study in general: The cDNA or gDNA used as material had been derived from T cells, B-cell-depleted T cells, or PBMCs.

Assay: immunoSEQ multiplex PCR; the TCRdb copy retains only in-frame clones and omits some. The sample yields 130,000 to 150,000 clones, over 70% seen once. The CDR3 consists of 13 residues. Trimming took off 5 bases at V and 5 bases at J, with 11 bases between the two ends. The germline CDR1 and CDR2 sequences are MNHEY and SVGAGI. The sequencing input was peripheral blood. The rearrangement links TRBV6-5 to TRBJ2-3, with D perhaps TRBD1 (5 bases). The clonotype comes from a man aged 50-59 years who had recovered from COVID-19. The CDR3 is CASSRRGKDTQYF. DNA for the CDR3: TGTGCCAGCAGTCGAAGGGGAAAAGATACGCAGTATTTT.